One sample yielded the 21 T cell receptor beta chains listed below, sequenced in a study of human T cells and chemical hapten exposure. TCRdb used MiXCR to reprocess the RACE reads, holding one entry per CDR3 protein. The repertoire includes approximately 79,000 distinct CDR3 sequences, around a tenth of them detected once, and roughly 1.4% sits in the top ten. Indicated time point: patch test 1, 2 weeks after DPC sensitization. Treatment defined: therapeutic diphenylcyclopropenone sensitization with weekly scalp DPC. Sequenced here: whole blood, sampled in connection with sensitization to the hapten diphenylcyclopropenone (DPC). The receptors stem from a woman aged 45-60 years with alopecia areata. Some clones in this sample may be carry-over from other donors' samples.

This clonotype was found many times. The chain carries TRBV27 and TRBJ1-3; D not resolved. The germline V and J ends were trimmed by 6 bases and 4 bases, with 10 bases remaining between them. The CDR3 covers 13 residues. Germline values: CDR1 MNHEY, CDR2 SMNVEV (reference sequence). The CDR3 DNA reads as TGTGCCAGCAGCCTCCATCCAGGAAACACCATATATTTT. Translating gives CASSLHPGNTIYF.

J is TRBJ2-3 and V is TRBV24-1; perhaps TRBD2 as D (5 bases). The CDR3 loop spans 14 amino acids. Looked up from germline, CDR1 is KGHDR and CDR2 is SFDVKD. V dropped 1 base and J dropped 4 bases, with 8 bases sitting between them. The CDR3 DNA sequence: TGTGCCACCAGTGATTTAAGAGGGTCAGATACGCAGTATTTT. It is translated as CATSDLRGSDTQYF.

CDR3: CATSDLREANHATQYF. DNA for the CDR3: TGTGCCACCAGTGATTTGCGGGAGGCGAACCACGCGACGCAGTATTTT. The V gene is TRBV24-1, the J gene TRBJ2-3; 7 nucleotides align to TRBD2. V shed 0 bases, J shed 9 bases, and the junction held 11 bases outside the gene matches. Germline CDR1 KGHDR, CDR2 SFDVKD. The CDR3 totals 16 residues.

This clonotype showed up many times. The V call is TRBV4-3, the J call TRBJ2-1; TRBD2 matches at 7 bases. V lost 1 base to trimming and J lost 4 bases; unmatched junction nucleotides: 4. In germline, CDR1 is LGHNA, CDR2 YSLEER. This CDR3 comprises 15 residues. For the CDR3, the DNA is TGCGCCAGCAGCCAAGCCAGGCGGGGGTACAATGAGCAGTTCTTC. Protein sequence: CASSQARRGYNEQFF.

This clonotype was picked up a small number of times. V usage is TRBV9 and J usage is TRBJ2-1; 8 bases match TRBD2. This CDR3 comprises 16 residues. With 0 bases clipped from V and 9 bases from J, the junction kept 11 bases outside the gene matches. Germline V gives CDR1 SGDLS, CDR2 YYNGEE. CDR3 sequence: CASSVASQRETAEQFF. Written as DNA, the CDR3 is TGTGCCAGCAGCGTAGCTTCCCAGCGGGAGACTGCTGAGCAGTTCTTC. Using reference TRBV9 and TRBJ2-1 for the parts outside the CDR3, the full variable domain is DSGVTQTPKHLITATGQRVTLRCSPRSGDLSVYWYQQSLDQGLQFLIQYYNGEERAKGNILERFSAQQFPDLHSELNLSSLELGDSALYFCASSVASQRETAEQFFGPGTRLTVL.

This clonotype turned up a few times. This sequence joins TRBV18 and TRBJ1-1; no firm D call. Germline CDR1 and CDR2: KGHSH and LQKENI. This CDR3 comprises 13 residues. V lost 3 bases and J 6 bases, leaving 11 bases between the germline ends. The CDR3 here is CASSPKGLAEAFF. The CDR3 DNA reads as TGTGCCAGCTCACCCAAGGGTCTAGCTGAAGCTTTCTTT.

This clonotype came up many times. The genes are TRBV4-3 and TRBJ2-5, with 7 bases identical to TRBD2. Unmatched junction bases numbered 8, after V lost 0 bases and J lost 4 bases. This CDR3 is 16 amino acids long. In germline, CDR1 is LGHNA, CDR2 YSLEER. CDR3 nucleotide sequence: TGCGCCAGCAGCCAAGATCGGGCGGGAGTGGTAGAGACCCAGTACTTC. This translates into CASSQDRAGVVETQYF.

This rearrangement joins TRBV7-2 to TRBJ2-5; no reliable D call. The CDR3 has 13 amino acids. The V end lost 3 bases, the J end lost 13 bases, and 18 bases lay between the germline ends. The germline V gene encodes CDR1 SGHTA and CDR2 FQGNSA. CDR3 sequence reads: CASSFDPDGPGYF. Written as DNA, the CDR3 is TGTGCCAGCAGCTTTGACCCCGATGGACCGGGGTACTTC.

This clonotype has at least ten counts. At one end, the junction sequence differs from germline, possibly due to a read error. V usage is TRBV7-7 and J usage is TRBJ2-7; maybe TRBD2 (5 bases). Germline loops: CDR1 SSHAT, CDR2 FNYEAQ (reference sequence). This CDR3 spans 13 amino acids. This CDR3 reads CASSLERNYEQYF. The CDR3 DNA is TGTGCTAGCAGCTTAGAGCGGAACTACGAGCAGTACTTC. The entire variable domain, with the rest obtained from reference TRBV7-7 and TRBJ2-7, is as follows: GAGVSQSPRYKVTKRGQDVTLRCDPISSHATLYWYQQALGQGPEFLTYFNYEAQPDKSGLPSDRFSAERPEGSISTLTIQRTEQRDSAMYRCASSLERNYEQYFGPGTRLTVT.

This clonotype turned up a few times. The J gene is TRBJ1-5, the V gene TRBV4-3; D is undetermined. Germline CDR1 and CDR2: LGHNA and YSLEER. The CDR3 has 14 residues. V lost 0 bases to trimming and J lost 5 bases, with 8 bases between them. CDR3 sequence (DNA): TGCGCCAGCAGCCAAGATAACGTGGATCAGCCCCAGCATTTT. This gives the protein CASSQDNVDQPQHF.

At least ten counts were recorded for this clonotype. The CDR3 DNA sequence: TGTGCCAGCAGCTTGACTGGGACAGGAGTCGGCGGCGGGGAGCTGTTTTTT. Protein: CASSLTGTGVGGGELFF. The chain employs TRBV7-3 and TRBJ2-2; 8 bases align to TRBD1. The CDR3 sequence is 17 residues long. The germline gives CDR1 SGHTA, CDR2 FQGTGA. The trim removed 3 bases at V and 7 bases at J, leaving 13 bases unmatched.

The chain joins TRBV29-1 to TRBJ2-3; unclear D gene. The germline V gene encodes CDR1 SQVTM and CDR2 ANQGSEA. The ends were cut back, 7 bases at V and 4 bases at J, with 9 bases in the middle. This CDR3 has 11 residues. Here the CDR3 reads CSALSADTQYF. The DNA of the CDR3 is TGCAGCGCCCTATCGGCAGATACGCAGTATTTT.

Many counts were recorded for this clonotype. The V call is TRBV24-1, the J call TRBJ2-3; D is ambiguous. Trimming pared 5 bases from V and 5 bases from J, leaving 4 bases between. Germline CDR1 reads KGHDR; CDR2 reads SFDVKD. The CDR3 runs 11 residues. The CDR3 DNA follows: TGTGCCACCAGTGCCAGAGATACGCAGTATTTT. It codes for CATSARDTQYF.

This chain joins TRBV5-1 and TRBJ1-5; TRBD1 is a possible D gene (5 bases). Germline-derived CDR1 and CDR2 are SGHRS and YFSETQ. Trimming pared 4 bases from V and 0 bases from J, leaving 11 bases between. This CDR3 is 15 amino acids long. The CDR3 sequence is CASSPGLNSNQPQHF. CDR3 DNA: TGCGCCAGCAGCCCAGGGCTTAATAGCAATCAGCCCCAGCATTTT.

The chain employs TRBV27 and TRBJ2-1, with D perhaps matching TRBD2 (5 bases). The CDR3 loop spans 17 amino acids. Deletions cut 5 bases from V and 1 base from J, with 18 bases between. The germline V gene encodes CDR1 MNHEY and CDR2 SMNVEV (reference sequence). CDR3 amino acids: CASSPPMGSLSYNEQFF. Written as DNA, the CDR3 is TGTGCCAGCAGTCCCCCGATGGGGAGCCTTTCCTACAATGAGCAGTTCTTC.

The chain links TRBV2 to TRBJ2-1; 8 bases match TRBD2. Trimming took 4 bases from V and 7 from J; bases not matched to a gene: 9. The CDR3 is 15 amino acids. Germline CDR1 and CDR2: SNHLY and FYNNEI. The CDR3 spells CASSVPLAGPNEQFF. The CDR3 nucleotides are TGTGCCAGCAGTGTCCCCCTAGCGGGCCCAAATGAGCAGTTCTTC.

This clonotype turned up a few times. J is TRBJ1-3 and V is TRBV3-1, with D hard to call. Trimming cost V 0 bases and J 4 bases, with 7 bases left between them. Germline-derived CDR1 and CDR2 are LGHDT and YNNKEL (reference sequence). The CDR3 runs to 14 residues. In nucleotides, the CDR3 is TGTGCCAGCAGCCAAGAACATTTGGGAAACACCATATATTTT. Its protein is CASSQEHLGNTIYF.

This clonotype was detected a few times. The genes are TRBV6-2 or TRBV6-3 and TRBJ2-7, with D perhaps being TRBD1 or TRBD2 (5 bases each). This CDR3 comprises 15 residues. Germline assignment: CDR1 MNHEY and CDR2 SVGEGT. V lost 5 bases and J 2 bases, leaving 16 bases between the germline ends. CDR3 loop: CASSPPGTSTYEQYF. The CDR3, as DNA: TGTGCCAGCAGTCCTCCCGGGACCTCGACCTACGAGCAGTACTTC.

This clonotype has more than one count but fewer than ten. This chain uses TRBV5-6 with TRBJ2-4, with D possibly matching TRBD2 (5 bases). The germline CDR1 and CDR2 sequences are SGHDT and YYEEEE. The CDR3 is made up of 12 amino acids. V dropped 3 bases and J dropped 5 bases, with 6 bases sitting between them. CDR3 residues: CASSSGENIQYF. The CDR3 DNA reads TGTGCCAGCAGCTCCGGGGAAAACATTCAGTACTTC.

CDR3 nucleotide sequence: TGTGCCATCAGTTCCGGGACGGGGGGGACCCAGTACTTC. Translated, it gives CAISSGTGGTQYF. The chain has TRBV10-3 and TRBJ2-5; 7 bases map to TRBD2. The CDR3 extends over 13 amino acids. Germline-derived CDR1 and CDR2 are ENHRY and SYGVKD. V trimming: 5 bases; J trimming: 7 bases; junction bases outside the gene matches: 7.

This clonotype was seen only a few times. CDR3 region: CASSSGLAGPSTDTQYF. Here the CDR3 DNA reads TGTGCCAGCAGCTCGGGACTAGCGGGGCCTAGCACAGATACGCAGTATTTT. The rearrangement uses TRBV5-8 and TRBJ2-3, with 13 bases fitting TRBD2. CDR3 length: 17 amino acids. The ends lost 3 bases at V and 0 bases at J; junction bases unmatched: 4. The germline CDR1 and CDR2 sequences are SGHTS and YDEGEE.